The clone carrying this T cell receptor (beta chain) occurred a few times. Its antigen is currently unknown. With a J-beta primer mix and a sample-barcoded 5' primer, a second PCR ran roughly 6 to 12 cycles. Each cDNA was tagged by a template-switch adaptor containing 12 random nucleotides. Per sample, CDR3-containing paired-end reads numbered at least 2.5 million. One entry per CDR3 protein, called by TCRdb with MiXCR from the 5' RACE reads. The sample carries about 650,000 distinct CDR3 sequences, more than 45% recorded once. This sample was taken from a study of blood T cells in healthy people across ages. The study's findings and limits: Long-lived donors exceeded aged donors in naive CD4+ cells and diversity. Measured against age, TCR beta diversity per million T cells decreased in a roughly linear manner.

What was sequenced was blood. This receptor was identified in a woman of 80 years or more in good health.

The CDR3 is CASSLIPNGGYTF. The CDR3, as DNA: TGTGCCAGCAGCTTAATCCCTAATGGCGGCTACACCTTC. V usage is TRBV7-3 and J usage is TRBJ1-2; the D is unclear. V was pared by 1 base and J by 8 bases, with 11 bases between. The CDR3 runs to 13 residues. Germline V gene sequence: CDR1 SGHTA, CDR2 FQGTGA.